Sequencing of this T cell receptor (beta chain) was carried out in a study of blood T cell repertoires in COVID-19. At the level of the study: The analysed material was cDNA or gDNA that came from T cells, B-cell-depleted T cells, or PBMCs.

Here immunoSEQ multiplex PCR was the method, and the copy in TCRdb shows in-frame clones only, minus some. The sample records approximately 50,000 clones, 85% to 90% being singletons. V lost 4 bases, J lost 0 bases, and 6 bases lay in between. The V gene's germline CDR1 is KGHSH and CDR2 LQKENI. CDR3 length equals 14 residues. The specimen was peripheral blood. The TCR was taken from a human donor in a cohort sampled during active COVID-19. This chain connects TRBV18 to TRBJ1-4, with D unresolved. DNA for the CDR3: TGTGCCAGCTCACGTCGTTCAACTAATGAAAAACTGTTTTTT. It specifies CASSRRSTNEKLFF.